The 21 T cell receptor beta chains below were found in one sample sequenced in a study of early T cells in non-severe SARS-CoV-2 infection. TCRdb independently ran MiXCR on the 5' RACE reads; one entry per CDR3 protein. The sample yields roughly 81,000 distinct CDR3 sequences, 5.5% to 7.5% seen once. Sequences were obtained from whole blood. The receptor source for this set is an adult who was a healthcare worker with PCR-confirmed SARS-CoV-2 infection or an uninfected control (not recorded which).

In its sample, this clonotype was seen many times. The chain links TRBV28 to TRBJ1-6; TRBD1 aligns across 8 bases. The CDR3 has 16 residues. Losses at the gene ends were 2 bases for V and 8 bases for J; bases not matched to a gene: 8. The V gene's germline CDR1 is MDHEN and CDR2 SYDVKM. The DNA for the CDR3 is TGTGCCAGCAGTTTAGTACAGGGGGATGGGGATTCACCCCTCCACTTT. It yields the protein CASSLVQGDGDSPLHF. Full variable domain (remainder filled in from reference TRBV28 and TRBJ1-6): DVKVTQSSRYLVKRTGEKVFLECVQDMDHENMFWYRQDPGLGLRLIYFSYDVKMKEKGDIPEGYSVSREKKERFSLILESASTNQTSMYLCASSLVQGDGDSPLHFGNGTRLTVT.

The chain is built from TRBV7-6 and TRBJ2-5, with 12 positions matching TRBD2. CDR3 length equals 18 residues. J lost 5 bases, V lost 5 bases, and 15 bases had no gene match. The germline gives CDR1 SGHVS, CDR2 FNYEAQ. DNA of the CDR3: TGTGCCAGCAGCAGAGGGGGACTAGCGGGCCTTAGGGGTGAGACCCAGTACTTC. Protein product: CASSRGGLAGLRGETQYF.

The rearrangement uses TRBV6-2 or TRBV6-3 and TRBJ2-7, with D tentatively TRBD2 (5 bases). Germline V gene data show CDR1 as MNHEY and CDR2 as SVGEGT. This CDR3 comprises 13 residues. V was clipped by 4 bases and J by 2 bases, with 9 bases between them. This CDR3 reads CASSSEVPYEQYF. The DNA of the CDR3 is TGTGCCAGCAGTTCGGAGGTGCCCTACGAGCAGTACTTC.

This clonotype was found a few times. The chain couples TRBV5-1 to TRBJ2-7; D may be TRBD1 (6 bases). The V gene lost 4 bases and the J gene lost 5 bases, with 16 bases spanning the gap. The CDR3 spans 14 residues. The V gene's germline CDR1 is SGHRS and CDR2 YFSETQ. The CDR3 sequence is CASSPARTVHEQYF. The CDR3 nucleotides are TGCGCCAGCAGCCCCGCCCGGACAGTCCACGAGCAGTACTTC. Using reference TRBV5-1 and TRBJ2-7 for the parts outside the CDR3, the full variable domain is KAGVTQTPRYLIKTRGQQVTLSCSPISGHRSVSWYQQTPGQGLQFLFEYFSETQRNKGNFPGRFSGRQFSNSRSEMNVSTLELGDSALYLCASSPARTVHEQYFGPGTRLTVT.

This clonotype was detected a few times. This chain joins TRBV3-1 and TRBJ2-7; 7 nucleotides line up with TRBD1. J was trimmed by 3 bases and V by 0 bases; bases with no gene match: 5. Germline V lookup: CDR1 LGHDT, CDR2 YNNKEL (reference sequence). CDR3 length: 15 amino acids. CDR3 sequence (DNA): TGTGCCAGCAGCCAAGATCCCAGGGGGAGCTACGAGCAGTACTTC. This gives the protein CASSQDPRGSYEQYF.

In this sample, this clonotype turned up many times. This chain connects TRBV12-3 or TRBV12-4 to TRBJ1-6; tentative D call: TRBD1 (5 bases). The CDR3 runs 14 residues. V lost 3 bases, J lost 7 bases, and 10 bases lay in between. The CDR3 nucleotides are TGTGCCAGCAGTTTCGGGGAGGGGAATTCACCCCTCCACTTT. Protein sequence: CASSFGEGNSPLHF.

This clonotype turned up a few times. This chain links TRBV5-5 with TRBJ1-5, with D possibly TRBD1 on 5 matching bases. The CDR3 totals 16 residues. Germline V gene lookup returns CDR1 SGHKS and CDR2 YYEKEE (reference sequence). Trimming stripped 5 bases from V and 0 bases from J, with 15 bases between. CDR3 DNA sequence: TGTGCCAGCAGGGTGGGACCGAATTATAGCAATCAGCCCCAGCATTTT. Protein: CASRVGPNYSNQPQHF.

In its sample, this clonotype was seen a few times. The chain recombines TRBV6-5 with TRBJ1-6; D not resolved. Trimming removed 10 bases from V and 4 bases from J, with 11 bases in between. This CDR3 region has 13 residues. Germline CDR1 reads MNHEY; CDR2 reads SVGAGI. CDR3 in DNA: TGTGCCACCATGGGCCCTTATAATTCACCCCTCCACTTT. Its translation is CATMGPYNSPLHF.

The V and J genes are TRBV3-1 and TRBJ1-1; 8 bases agree with TRBD1. The germline V gene has CDR1 LGHDT and CDR2 YNNKEL (reference sequence). This CDR3 contains 14 residues. Trimming cost V 4 bases and J 5 bases; bases outside gene matches: 6. CDR3 in amino acids: CASSPGGGFTEAFF. DNA of the CDR3: TGTGCCAGCAGCCCAGGGGGCGGATTTACTGAAGCTTTCTTT.

The rearrangement joins TRBV5-1 to TRBJ1-2, with D possibly being TRBD1 (5 bases). V dropped 1 base and J dropped 2 bases, with 12 bases sitting between them. Germline V gene lookup returns CDR1 SGHRS and CDR2 YFSETQ. This CDR3 region has 15 residues. CDR3 protein: CASSLNTGLNYGYTF. The CDR3 DNA reads as TGCGCCAGCAGCTTGAACACAGGACTGAACTATGGCTACACCTTC.

This clonotype was observed at least ten times. The CDR3 reads CASSIVGSGNTEAFF. In DNA form, the CDR3 reads TGTGCCAGTAGTATAGTTGGAAGCGGGAACACTGAAGCTTTCTTT. This sequence joins TRBV19 and TRBJ1-1, with no clear D. Germline V lookup: CDR1 LNHDA, CDR2 SQIVND (reference sequence). This CDR3 region has 15 residues. V lost 1 base and J lost 1, with 10 bases in between.

This clonotype showed up many times. The J gene is TRBJ2-3, the V gene TRBV12-3 or TRBV12-4; D is perhaps TRBD1 (6 bases). The length of the CDR3 is 15 residues. Trimming pared 6 bases from V and 4 bases from J, leaving 17 bases between. CDR3 sequence: CASSGRQGYSDTQYF. The DNA of the CDR3 is TGTGCCAGCAGCGGCCGTCAGGGGTACTCAGATACGCAGTATTTT.

This clonotype was picked up many times. J is TRBJ2-7 and V is TRBV12-3 or TRBV12-4; 9 bases map to TRBD1. V was pared by 5 bases and J by 7 bases, with 15 bases of the junction left unmatched. The CDR3 has 16 amino acids. The CDR3 reads CASSRVPGTGTREQYF. The CDR3 nucleotides read TGTGCCAGCAGTAGGGTCCCCGGGACAGGGACGAGGGAGCAGTACTTC.

V usage is TRBV20-1 and J usage is TRBJ1-2, with D unclear. Germline V gene lookup returns CDR1 DFQATT and CDR2 SNEGSKA (reference sequence). Trimming removed 0 bases from V and 5 bases from J, with 10 bases in between. CDR3 length: 13 residues. This CDR3 is CSARDLTGYGYTF. CDR3 DNA: TGCAGTGCTAGAGATTTGACCGGGTATGGCTACACCTTC.

This clonotype was seen many times. V and J are TRBV27 and TRBJ1-2; TRBD1 aligns across 10 bases. There are 13 residues in the CDR3. Germline assignment: CDR1 MNHEY and CDR2 SMNVEV (reference sequence). V was clipped by 8 bases and J by 6 bases; unmatched bases: 6. In nucleotides, the CDR3 is TGTGCCAGCGGACGGACAGGGGGGAATGGCTACACCTTC. Translated, it gives CASGRTGGNGYTF.

This clonotype was recorded many times. The chain recombines TRBV6-6 with TRBJ2-3, with 10 positions matching TRBD1. This CDR3 region has 14 residues. Germline CDR1 reads MNHNY; CDR2 reads SVGAGI (reference sequence). After removal of 2 bases from V and 6 bases from J, the junction contained 2 bases not matched to a gene. CDR3: CASSYGQGVDTQYF. Written as DNA, the CDR3 is TGTGCCAGCAGTTACGGACAGGGGGTTGATACGCAGTATTTT.

This clonotype was seen at least ten times. The gene calls are TRBV7-6 and TRBJ2-5; no clear D. This CDR3 spans 12 amino acids. Trimming pared 5 bases from V and 5 bases from J, leaving 9 bases between. Germline V lookup: CDR1 SGHVS, CDR2 FNYEAQ. CDR3 protein: CASSQMQETQYF. The CDR3 nucleotides are TGTGCCAGCAGCCAGATGCAGGAGACCCAGTACTTC.

This clonotype has more than one count but fewer than ten. The genes are TRBV6-5 and TRBJ1-2; D unclear. Germline-derived CDR1 and CDR2 are MNHEY and SVGAGI. There are 13 residues in the CDR3. The V and J ends lost 2 bases and 3 bases respectively, with 7 bases between them. CDR3 DNA: TGTGCCAGCAGTTACGTCAGCGACTATGGCTACACCTTC. Amino acid sequence: CASSYVSDYGYTF.

In its sample, this clonotype was seen many times. The V gene is TRBV12-3 or TRBV12-4, the J gene TRBJ1-2; D is unresolved. V gave up 4 bases and J gave up 4 bases, with 7 bases separating them. This CDR3 spans 12 amino acids. CDR3 sequence reads: CASSWKFYGYTF. For the CDR3, the DNA is TGTGCCAGCAGTTGGAAGTTCTATGGCTACACCTTC.

V and J are TRBV28 and TRBJ2-2, with D hard to call. V gave up 10 bases and J gave up 2 bases, with 11 bases separating them. Germline CDR1 is MDHEN and CDR2 is SYDVKM. CDR3 length equals 13 residues. The CDR3 protein is CATTHGNTGELFF. CDR3 bases: TGTGCCACCACACACGGAAACACCGGGGAGCTGTTTTTT.

Concerning this clonotype: A much more abundant neighbour one base away suggests this may be a read error. The genes are TRBV7-6 and TRBJ2-7; 7 nucleotides agree with TRBD1. V dropped 2 bases and J dropped 5; count of bases not matched to a gene: 9. Germline V gives CDR1 SGHVS, CDR2 FNYEAQ. The CDR3 runs 15 residues. CDR3 sequence (DNA): TGTGCCAGCAGCTTACTACAGGGGCCAGTCAACGAGCAGTACTTC. Translation: CASSLLQGPVNEQYF. Full variable domain (remainder filled in from reference TRBV7-6 and TRBJ2-7): GAGVSQSPRYKVTKRGQDVALRCDPISGHVSLYWYRQALGQGPEFLTYFNYEAQQDKSGLPNDRFSAERPEGSISTLTIQRTEQRDSAMYRCASSLLQGPVNEQYFGPGTRLTVT.